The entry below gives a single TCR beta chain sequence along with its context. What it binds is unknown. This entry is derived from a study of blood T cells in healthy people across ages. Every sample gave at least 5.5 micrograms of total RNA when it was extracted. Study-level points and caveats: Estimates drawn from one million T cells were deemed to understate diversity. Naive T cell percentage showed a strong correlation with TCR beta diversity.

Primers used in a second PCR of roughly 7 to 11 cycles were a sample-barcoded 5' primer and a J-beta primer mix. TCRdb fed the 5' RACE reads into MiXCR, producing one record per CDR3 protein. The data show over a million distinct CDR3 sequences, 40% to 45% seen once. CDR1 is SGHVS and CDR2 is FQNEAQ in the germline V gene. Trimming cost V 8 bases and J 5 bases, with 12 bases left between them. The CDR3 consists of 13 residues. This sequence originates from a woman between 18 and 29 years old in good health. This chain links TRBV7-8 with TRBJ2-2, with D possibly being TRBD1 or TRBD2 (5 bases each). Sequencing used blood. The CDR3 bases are TGTGCCAGCGGGGCAGGGAGAACCGGGGAGCTGTTTTTT. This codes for CASGAGRTGELFF.